This TCR beta chain came from a study of vaccination and CD4 T cells after COVID-19. There are 14 residues in the CDR3. Trimming took off 5 bases at V and 0 bases at J, with 8 bases between the two ends. CDR1 KGHSH and CDR2 LQKENI come from the germline V gene. The treatment here: approximately nine-day PBMC culture with coronavirus spike peptide pools or control peptides (ViraFEST assay). Before TCRs were sequenced, ViraFEST expanded antigen-specific T cells with peptide pools. Study observations and caveats: Median numbers of SARS-CoV-2-reactive clonotypes increased from approximately 23 to 38 (not a significant change).

The assay that was used to sequence DNA from cultured CD4+ T cells was the Oncomine TCR Beta short-read assay. MiXCR, run by TCRdb on the PCR reads, gives a single entry per CDR3 protein. The data contain about 8,500 distinct CDR3 sequences, roughly 18% of them singletons. As to this clonotype: Its antigen is still unknown.

The chain carries TRBV18 and TRBJ1-5; D gene unclear. The specimen was CD4+ T cells from blood, cultured in vitro, collected after SARS-CoV-2 vaccination. The receptor was derived from a human donor who had recovered from COVID-19. The CDR3 region is CASSEKSSNQPQHF. DNA of the CDR3: TGTGCCAGCTCAGAGAAGAGTAGCAATCAGCCCCAGCATTTT.